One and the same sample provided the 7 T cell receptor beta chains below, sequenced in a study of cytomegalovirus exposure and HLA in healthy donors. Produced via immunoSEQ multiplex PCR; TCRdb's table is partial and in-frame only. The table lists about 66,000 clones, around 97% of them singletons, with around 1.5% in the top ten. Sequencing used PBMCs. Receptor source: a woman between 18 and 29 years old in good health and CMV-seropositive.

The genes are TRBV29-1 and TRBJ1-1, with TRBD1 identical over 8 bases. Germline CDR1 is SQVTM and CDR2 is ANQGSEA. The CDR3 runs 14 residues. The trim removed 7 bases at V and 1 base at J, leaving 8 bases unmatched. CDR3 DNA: TGCAGCGCTGGGGGGACAGGTGGGAACACTGAAGCTTTCTTT. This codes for CSAGGTGGNTEAFF. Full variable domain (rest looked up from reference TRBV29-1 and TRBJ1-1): SAVISQKPSRDICQRGTSLTIQCQVDSQVTMMFWYRQQPGQSLTLIATANQGSEATYESGFVIDKFPISRPNLTFSTLTVSNMSPEDSSIYLCSAGGTGGNTEAFFGQGTRLTVV.

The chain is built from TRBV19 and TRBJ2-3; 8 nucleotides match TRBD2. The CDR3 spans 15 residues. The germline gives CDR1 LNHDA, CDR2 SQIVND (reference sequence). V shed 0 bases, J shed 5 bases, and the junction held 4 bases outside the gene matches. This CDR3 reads CASSIDLLAGDTQYF. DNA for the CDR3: TGTGCCAGTAGTATAGATCTCCTAGCGGGAGATACGCAGTATTTT.

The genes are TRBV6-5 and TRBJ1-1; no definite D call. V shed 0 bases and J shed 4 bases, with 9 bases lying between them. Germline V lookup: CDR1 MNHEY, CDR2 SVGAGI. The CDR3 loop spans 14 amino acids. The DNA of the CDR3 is TGTGCCAGCAGTTACTCAGAGGAGGGCACTGAAGCTTTCTTT. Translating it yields CASSYSEEGTEAFF.

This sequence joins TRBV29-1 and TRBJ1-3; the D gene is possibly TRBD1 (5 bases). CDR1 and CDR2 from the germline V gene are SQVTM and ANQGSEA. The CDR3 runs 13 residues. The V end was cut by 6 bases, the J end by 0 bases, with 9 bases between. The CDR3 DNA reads TGCAGCGTCCGGACAAGCTCTGGAAACACCATATATTTT. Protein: CSVRTSSGNTIYF.

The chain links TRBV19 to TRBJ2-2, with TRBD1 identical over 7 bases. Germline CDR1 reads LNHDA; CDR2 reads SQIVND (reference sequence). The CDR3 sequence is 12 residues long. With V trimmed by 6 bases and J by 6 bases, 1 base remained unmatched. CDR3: CASRQGAGELFF. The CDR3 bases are TGTGCCAGTAGGCAGGGGGCCGGGGAGCTGTTTTTT.

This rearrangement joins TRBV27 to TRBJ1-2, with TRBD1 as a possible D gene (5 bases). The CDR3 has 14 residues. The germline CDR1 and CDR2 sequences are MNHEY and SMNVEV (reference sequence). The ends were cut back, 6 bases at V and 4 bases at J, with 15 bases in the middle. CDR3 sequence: CASSQEGPLYGYTF. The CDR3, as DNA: TGTGCCAGCAGCCAGGAGGGACCGCTCTATGGCTACACCTTC.

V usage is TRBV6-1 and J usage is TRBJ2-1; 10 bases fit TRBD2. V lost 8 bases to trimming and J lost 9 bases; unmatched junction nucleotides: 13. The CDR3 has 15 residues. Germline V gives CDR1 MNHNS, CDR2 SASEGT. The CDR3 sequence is CASCTSGTIPREQFF. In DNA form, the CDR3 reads TGTGCCAGCTGCACTAGCGGGACCATCCCTCGTGAGCAGTTCTTC.